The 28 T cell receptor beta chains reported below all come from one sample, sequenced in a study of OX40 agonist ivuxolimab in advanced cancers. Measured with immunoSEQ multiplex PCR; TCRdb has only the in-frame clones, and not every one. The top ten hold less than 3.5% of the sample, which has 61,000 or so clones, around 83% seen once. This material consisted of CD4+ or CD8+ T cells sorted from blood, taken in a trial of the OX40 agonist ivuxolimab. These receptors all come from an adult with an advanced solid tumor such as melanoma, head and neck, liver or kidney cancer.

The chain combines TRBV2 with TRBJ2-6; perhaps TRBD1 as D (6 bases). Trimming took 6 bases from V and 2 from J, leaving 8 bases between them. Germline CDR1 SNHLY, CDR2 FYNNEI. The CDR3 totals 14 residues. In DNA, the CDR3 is TGTGCCAGCAGGTGGGACACTGGGGCCAACGTCCTGACTTTC. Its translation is CASRWDTGANVLTF.

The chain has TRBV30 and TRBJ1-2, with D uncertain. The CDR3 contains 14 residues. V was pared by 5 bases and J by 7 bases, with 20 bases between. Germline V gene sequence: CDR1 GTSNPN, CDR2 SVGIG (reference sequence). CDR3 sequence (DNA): TGTGCCTGGCTCCGGGGTCGCGGGATCGGTGGCTACACCTTC. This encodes CAWLRGRGIGGYTF.

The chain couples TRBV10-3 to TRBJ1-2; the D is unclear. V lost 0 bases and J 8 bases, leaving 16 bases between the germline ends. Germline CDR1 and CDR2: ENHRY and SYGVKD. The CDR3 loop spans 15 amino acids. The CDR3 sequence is CAISESGYTLGGYTF. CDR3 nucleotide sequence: TGTGCCATCAGTGAGTCAGGCTACACCCTGGGAGGCTACACCTTC.

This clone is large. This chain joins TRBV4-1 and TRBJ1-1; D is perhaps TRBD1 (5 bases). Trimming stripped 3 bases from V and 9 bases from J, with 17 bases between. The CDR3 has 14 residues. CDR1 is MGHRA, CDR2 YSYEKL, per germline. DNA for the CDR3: TGCGCCAGCAGCCACGCCGGGGGTATGGGCCAAGCTTTCTTT. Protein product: CASSHAGGMGQAFF.

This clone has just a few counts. The CDR3 region has the DNA TGTGCCAGCAGTGAAGAACGCGGTACGCAGTATTTT. Amino acids: CASSEERGTQYF. The chain has TRBV2 and TRBJ2-3; no definite D call. Trimming left V 1 base short and J 8 bases short, with 7 bases between. CDR3 length: 12 residues. Germline CDR1 SNHLY, CDR2 FYNNEI.

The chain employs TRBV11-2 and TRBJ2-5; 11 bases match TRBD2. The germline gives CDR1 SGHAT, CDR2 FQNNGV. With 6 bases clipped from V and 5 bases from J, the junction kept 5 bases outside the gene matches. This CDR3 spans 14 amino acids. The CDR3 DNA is TGTGCCAGCAGGCTAGCGGGGGGCGGGGAGACCCAGTACTTC. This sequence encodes CASRLAGGGETQYF.

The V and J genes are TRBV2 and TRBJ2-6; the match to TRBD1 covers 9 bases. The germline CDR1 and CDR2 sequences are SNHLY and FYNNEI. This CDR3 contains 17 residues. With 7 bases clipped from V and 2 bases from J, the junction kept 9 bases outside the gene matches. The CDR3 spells CASKPGTGITGANVLTF. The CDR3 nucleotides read TGTGCCAGCAAACCCGGGACAGGGATCACTGGGGCCAACGTCCTGACTTTC.

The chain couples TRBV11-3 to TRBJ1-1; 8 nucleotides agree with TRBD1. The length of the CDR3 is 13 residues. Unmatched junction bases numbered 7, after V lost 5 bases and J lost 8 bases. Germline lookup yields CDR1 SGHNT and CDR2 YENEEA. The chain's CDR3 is CASSRTGMGEAFF. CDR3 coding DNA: TGTGCCAGCAGCCGGACAGGGATGGGAGAAGCTTTCTTT.

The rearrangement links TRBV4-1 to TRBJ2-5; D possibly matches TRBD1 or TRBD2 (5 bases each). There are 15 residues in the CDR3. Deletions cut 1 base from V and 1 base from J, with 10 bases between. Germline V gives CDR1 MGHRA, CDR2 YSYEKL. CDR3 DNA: TGCGCCAGCAGCCAAGCCCGGGACGTCCAAGAGACCCAGTACTTC. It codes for CASSQARDVQETQYF.

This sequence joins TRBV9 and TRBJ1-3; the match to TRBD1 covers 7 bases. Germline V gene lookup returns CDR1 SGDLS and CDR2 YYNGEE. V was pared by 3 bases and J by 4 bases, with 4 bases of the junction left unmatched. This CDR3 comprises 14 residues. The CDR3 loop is CASSAPGQGNTIYF. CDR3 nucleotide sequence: TGTGCCAGCAGCGCTCCGGGACAGGGAAACACCATATATTTT.

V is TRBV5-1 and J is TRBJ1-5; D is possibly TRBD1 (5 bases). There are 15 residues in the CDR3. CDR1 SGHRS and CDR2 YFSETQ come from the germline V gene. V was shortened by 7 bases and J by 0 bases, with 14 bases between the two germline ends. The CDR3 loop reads CASSPGAASNQPQHF. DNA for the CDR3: TGCGCCAGCTCCCCCGGGGCAGCTAGCAATCAGCCCCAGCATTTT.

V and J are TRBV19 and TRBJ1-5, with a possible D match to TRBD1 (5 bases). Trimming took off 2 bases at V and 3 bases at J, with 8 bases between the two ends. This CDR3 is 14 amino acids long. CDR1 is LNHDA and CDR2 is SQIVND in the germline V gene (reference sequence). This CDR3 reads CASSIRQPNQPQHF. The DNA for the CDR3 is TGTGCCAGTAGTATAAGACAGCCCAATCAGCCCCAGCATTTT.

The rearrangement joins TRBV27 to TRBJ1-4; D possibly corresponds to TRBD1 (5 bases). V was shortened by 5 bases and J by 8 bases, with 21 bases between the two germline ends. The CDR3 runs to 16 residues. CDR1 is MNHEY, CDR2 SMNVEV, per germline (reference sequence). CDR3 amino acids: CASSPQMGPGGEKLFF. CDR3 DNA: TGTGCCAGCAGTCCCCAGATGGGCCCTGGGGGAGAAAAACTGTTTTTT.

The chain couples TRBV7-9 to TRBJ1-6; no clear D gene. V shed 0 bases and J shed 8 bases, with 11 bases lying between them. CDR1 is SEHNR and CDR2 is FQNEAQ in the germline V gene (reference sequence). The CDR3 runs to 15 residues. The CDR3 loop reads CASSLAAAGDSPLHF. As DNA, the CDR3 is TGTGCCAGCAGCTTAGCGGCAGCCGGGGATTCACCCCTCCACTTT.

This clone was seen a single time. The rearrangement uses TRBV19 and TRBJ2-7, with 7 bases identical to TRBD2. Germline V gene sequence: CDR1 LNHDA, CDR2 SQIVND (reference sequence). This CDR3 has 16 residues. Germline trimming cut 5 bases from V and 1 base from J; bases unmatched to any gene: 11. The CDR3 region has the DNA TGTGCCAGTAGTTCCCCGTCGGGAGGATTATCCTACGAGCAGTACTTC. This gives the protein CASSSPSGGLSYEQYF.

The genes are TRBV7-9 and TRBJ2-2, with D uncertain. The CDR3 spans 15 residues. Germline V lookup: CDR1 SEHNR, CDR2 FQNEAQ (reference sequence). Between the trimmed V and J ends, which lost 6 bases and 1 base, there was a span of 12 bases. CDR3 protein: CASSDLPVNTGELFF. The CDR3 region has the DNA TGTGCCAGCAGTGACCTCCCGGTGAACACCGGGGAGCTGTTTTTT.

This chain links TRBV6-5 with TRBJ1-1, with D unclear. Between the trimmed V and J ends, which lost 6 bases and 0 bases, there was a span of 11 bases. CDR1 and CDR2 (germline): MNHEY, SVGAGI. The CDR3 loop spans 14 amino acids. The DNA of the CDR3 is TGTGCCAGCAGCCCTCCGGGCATGAACACTGAAGCTTTCTTT. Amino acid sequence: CASSPPGMNTEAFF.

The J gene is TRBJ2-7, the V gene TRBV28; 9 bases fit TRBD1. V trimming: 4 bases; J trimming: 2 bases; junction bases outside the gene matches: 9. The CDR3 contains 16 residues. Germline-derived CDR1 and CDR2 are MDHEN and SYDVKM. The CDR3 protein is CASSSSWDRAPYEQYF. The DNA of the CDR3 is TGTGCCAGCAGTTCCTCCTGGGACAGGGCCCCCTACGAGCAGTACTTC. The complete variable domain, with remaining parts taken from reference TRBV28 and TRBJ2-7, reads DVKVTQSSRYLVKRTGEKVFLECVQDMDHENMFWYRQDPGLGLRLIYFSYDVKMKEKGDIPEGYSVSREKKERFSLILESASTNQTSMYLCASSSSWDRAPYEQYFGPGTRLTVT.

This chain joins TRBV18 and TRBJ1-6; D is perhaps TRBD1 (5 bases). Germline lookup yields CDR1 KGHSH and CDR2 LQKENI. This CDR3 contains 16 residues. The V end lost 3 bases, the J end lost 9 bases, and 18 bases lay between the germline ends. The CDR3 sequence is CASSPSDPSGSSPLHF. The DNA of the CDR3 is TGTGCCAGCTCACCCTCGGACCCCTCAGGGAGTTCACCCCTCCACTTT.

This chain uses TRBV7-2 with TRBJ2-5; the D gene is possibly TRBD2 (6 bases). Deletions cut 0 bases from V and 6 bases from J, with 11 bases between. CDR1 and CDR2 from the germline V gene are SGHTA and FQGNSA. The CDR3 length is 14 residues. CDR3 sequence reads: CASSLAGRRQTQYF. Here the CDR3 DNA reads TGTGCCAGCAGCTTAGCAGGGAGGAGGCAGACCCAGTACTTC.

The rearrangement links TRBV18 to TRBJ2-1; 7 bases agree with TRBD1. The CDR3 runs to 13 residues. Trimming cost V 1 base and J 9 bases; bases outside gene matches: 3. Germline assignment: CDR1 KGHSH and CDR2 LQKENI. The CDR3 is CASSPRQGGEQFF. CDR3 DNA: TGTGCCAGCTCACCACGACAGGGTGGTGAGCAGTTCTTC.

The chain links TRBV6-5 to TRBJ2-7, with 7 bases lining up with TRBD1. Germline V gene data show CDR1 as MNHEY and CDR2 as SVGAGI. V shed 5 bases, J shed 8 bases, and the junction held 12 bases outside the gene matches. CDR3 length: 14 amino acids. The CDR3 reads CASSKGAQGYKQYF. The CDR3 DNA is TGTGCCAGCAGTAAGGGGGCACAGGGGTACAAGCAGTACTTC.

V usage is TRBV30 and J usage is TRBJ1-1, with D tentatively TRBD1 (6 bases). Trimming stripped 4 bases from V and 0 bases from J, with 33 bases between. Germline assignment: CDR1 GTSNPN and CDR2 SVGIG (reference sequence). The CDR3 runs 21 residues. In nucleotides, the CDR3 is TGTGCCTGGAAGGGGACCCGACGGCGACAGGCGGCTGAGATCTTGAACACTGAAGCTTTCTTT. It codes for CAWKGTRRRQAAEILNTEAFF. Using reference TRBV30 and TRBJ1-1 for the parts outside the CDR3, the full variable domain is SQTIHQWPATLVQPVGSPLSLECTVEGTSNPNLYWYRQAAGRGLQLLFYSVGIGQISSEVPQNLSASRPQDRQFILSSKKLLLSDSGFYLCAWKGTRRRQAAEILNTEAFFGQGTRLTVV.

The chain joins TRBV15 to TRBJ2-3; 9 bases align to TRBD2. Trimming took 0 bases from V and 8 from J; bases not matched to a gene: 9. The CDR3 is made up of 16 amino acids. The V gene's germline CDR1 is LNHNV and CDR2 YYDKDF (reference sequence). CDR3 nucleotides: TGTGCCACCAGCAGAGATTCGATAGCGGGGGTTGGTACGCAGTATTTT. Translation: CATSRDSIAGVGTQYF.

Here the CDR3 reads CATSREGQGSYEQYF. CDR3 bases: TGTGCCACCAGCAGAGAGGGACAGGGCTCCTACGAGCAGTACTTC. The V call is TRBV15, the J call TRBJ2-7; 9 bases line up with TRBD1. The ends lost 0 bases at V and 0 bases at J; junction bases unmatched: 0. Per germline, CDR1 LNHNV and CDR2 YYDKDF (reference sequence). This CDR3 is 15 amino acids long.

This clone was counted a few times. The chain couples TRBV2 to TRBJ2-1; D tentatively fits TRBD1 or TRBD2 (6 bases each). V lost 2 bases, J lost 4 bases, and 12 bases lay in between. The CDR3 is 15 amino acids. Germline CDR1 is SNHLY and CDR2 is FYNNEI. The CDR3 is CASSEITGRYNEQFF. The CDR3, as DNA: TGTGCCAGCAGTGAAATCACAGGGAGGTACAATGAGCAGTTCTTC.

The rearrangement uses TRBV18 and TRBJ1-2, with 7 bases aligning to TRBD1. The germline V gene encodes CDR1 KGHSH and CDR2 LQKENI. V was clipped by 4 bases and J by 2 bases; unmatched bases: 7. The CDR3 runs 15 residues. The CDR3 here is CASSRATGPNYGYTF. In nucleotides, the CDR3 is TGTGCCAGCTCACGAGCGACAGGGCCGAACTATGGCTACACCTTC.

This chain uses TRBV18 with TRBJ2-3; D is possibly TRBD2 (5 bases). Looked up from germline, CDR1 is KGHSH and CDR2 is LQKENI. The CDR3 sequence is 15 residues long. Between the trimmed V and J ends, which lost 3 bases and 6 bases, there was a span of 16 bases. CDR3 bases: TGTGCCAGCTCACCCCCAGGTCGGGGAGAGGATACGCAGTATTTT. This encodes CASSPPGRGEDTQYF.